This TCR beta chain is drawn from a study of tissue T cells after allogeneic stem cell transplantation. TCRbeta CDR3 was sequenced at survey depth with template counts. Using immunoSEQ multiplex PCR, the repertoire was profiled, and TCRdb retains in-frame clones only, with some absent. The sample includes around 7,700 clones, 50% seen only once; the top ten take approximately 5.4%. Time point denoted: mouse harvest day 7 after allogeneic transplant. Mouse grafts combined 10^7 T-cell-depleted bone marrow cells with 10^6 splenic CD5+ T cells. The study's findings and limits: The study did not identify alloreactive or antigen-specific tissue TCRs, and some clones might be persisting host cells.

A remark on this clone: The target antigen is unknown. Germline and genes here are mouse.

The sequence was obtained from a female BALB/c mouse given C57BL/6 T cells with graft-versus-host disease after an allogeneic hematopoietic cell transplant. The sequencing sample was made of gut tissue.

CDR3 DNA, as far as it was read: TGTGCCAGCAGCCAGCTCGGGACAGGGAACACAGAAGTCTTC. Translating gives CASSQLGTGNTEVF. The entire CDR3 is CASSQLGTGNTEVFF. The V and J genes are TRBV2 and TRBJ1-1; 8 bases are shared with TRBD1. The missing CDR3 end, 1 residue past where the read stops, is filled in from the germline J gene. The V gene end was trimmed by 3 bases and the J gene end by 1 base; junction bases not matched to a gene: 4. The CDR3 runs 15 residues. Germline assignment: CDR1 LGHNA and CDR2 YSYQKL.